One and the same sample provided the 18 T cell receptor beta chains below, sequenced in a study of shared clonotypes between healthy human individuals. Here immunoSEQ multiplex PCR was the method, and the copy in TCRdb shows in-frame clones only, minus some. There are some 95,000 clones in the sample; 67% occur only once, and about 45% lies in the top ten. Sequencing was done on a sample of memory CD8+ T cells sorted from blood. The subset here: CD45RO+ cells pooled with CCR7-negative TemRA cells. These receptor sequences come from a man aged 30 to 39 in good health.

The chain combines TRBV19 with TRBJ1-1; D perhaps matches TRBD1 (6 bases). Germline V gives CDR1 LNHDA, CDR2 SQIVND (reference sequence). The ends were cut back, 3 bases at V and 4 bases at J, with 12 bases in the middle. The CDR3 is made up of 14 amino acids. CDR3 sequence reads: CASSMRQVITEAFF. The DNA of the CDR3 is TGTGCCAGTAGTATGAGACAGGTGATCACTGAAGCTTTCTTT.

The V call is TRBV18, the J call TRBJ2-4; D is possibly TRBD1 (5 bases). The CDR3 is 17 residues long. V was shortened by 0 bases and J by 1 base, with 13 bases between the two germline ends. Germline CDR1 is KGHSH and CDR2 is LQKENI. CDR3 coding DNA: TGTGCCAGCTCACCACCGGGCAGGGTACGGGCCAAAAACATTCAGTACTTC. Amino acid sequence: CASSPPGRVRAKNIQYF.

This clone was seen only a few times. The chain recombines TRBV9 with TRBJ2-2, with a possible D match to TRBD2 (5 bases). Germline CDR1 and CDR2: SGDLS and YYNGEE. With 6 bases removed from V and 5 bases from J, the gap between germline ends came to 11 bases. The CDR3 length is 13 residues. This CDR3 reads CASTIGGTGELFF. The CDR3 DNA is TGTGCCAGCACGATAGGCGGGACCGGGGAGCTGTTTTTT.

The chain joins TRBV19 to TRBJ1-5; D is unclear. V lost 5 bases and J 3 bases, leaving 8 bases between the germline ends. Germline CDR1 reads LNHDA; CDR2 reads SQIVND (reference sequence). The CDR3 spans 13 residues. DNA for the CDR3: TGTGCCAGTAGTGTGGGGATCAATCAGCCCCAGCATTTT. It codes for CASSVGINQPQHF.

V usage is TRBV4-3 and J usage is TRBJ1-4; no definite D call. The CDR3 has 14 residues. Trimming removed 0 bases from V and 8 bases from J, with 10 bases in between. Germline CDR1 LGHNA, CDR2 YSLEER. The CDR3 region has the DNA TGCGCCAGCAGCCAAGAGCAGGTAGGGGAAAAACTGTTTTTT. This gives the protein CASSQEQVGEKLFF.

The chain has TRBV25-1 and TRBJ2-1, with TRBD2 matching over 7 bases. This CDR3 comprises 15 residues. CDR1 is MGHDK, CDR2 SYGVNS, per germline. Germline trimming cut 4 bases from V and 2 bases from J; bases unmatched to any gene: 5. This chain's CDR3 is CASSAPAGPYNEQFF. In DNA, the CDR3 is TGTGCCAGCAGTGCCCCAGCGGGACCCTACAATGAGCAGTTCTTC.

This rearrangement joins TRBV11-2 to TRBJ2-7; D remains unclear. The germline gives CDR1 SGHAT, CDR2 FQNNGV. The CDR3 totals 15 residues. The ends were cut back, 1 base at V and 3 bases at J, with 13 bases in the middle. Here the CDR3 reads CASSLGSTAVYEQYF. In DNA, the CDR3 is TGTGCCAGCAGCTTAGGGTCGACGGCAGTCTACGAGCAGTACTTC.

The chain is built from TRBV7-9 and TRBJ2-5; the D gene could be TRBD1 or TRBD2 (5 bases each). Germline lookup yields CDR1 SEHNR and CDR2 FQNEAQ (reference sequence). CDR3 length: 15 amino acids. Between the trimmed V and J ends, which lost 1 base and 2 bases, there was a span of 11 bases. CDR3 in amino acids: CASSLVRDHQETQYF. CDR3 sequence (DNA): TGTGCCAGCAGCTTAGTACGGGACCATCAAGAGACCCAGTACTTC.

This clone was detected only a few times. This chain connects TRBV28 to TRBJ1-1; 7 bases line up with TRBD1. The germline CDR1 and CDR2 sequences are MDHEN and SYDVKM. The J segment lost 3 bases and the V segment lost 5 bases, leaving 9 bases of the junction unmatched. This CDR3 region has 15 residues. The CDR3 DNA follows: TGTGCCAGCAGTGAAATTCCGGGACAGCACACTGAAGCTTTCTTT. This sequence encodes CASSEIPGQHTEAFF.

This clone came up once. The chain links TRBV11-2 to TRBJ2-7, with 7 nucleotides matching TRBD1. Looked up from germline, CDR1 is SGHAT and CDR2 is FQNNGV. CDR3 length equals 18 residues. V was clipped by 7 bases and J by 3 bases; unmatched bases: 21. In nucleotides, the CDR3 is TGTGCCAGCATTTCTACCGGGACAGAGTTCCTAACCGTCTACGAGCAGTACTTC. It yields the protein CASISTGTEFLTVYEQYF.

This clone showed up many times. The J gene is TRBJ2-5, the V gene TRBV11-3; D is unclear. V was clipped by 2 bases and J by 3 bases, with 4 bases between them. Germline CDR1 reads SGHNT; CDR2 reads YENEEA. The CDR3 is made up of 12 amino acids. The CDR3 region is CASSLLEETQYF. The CDR3 nucleotides read TGTGCCAGCAGCTTACTAGAAGAGACCCAGTACTTC.

The chain joins TRBV25-1 to TRBJ2-7; the D call may be TRBD1 or TRBD2 (7 bases each). Germline V gene data show CDR1 as MGHDK and CDR2 as SYGVNS. The CDR3 runs 15 residues. Trimming shortened V by 6 bases and J by 4 bases, and 19 bases separated the two germline ends. Here the CDR3 reads CASRAQGGRRYEQYF. CDR3 bases: TGTGCCAGCAGGGCTCAGGGGGGGCGTAGGTACGAGCAGTACTTC.

V gene TRBV9 combines with J gene TRBJ2-7; the D gene is possibly TRBD2 (6 bases). Between the trimmed V and J ends, which lost 0 bases and 3 bases, there was a span of 13 bases. Germline assignment: CDR1 SGDLS and CDR2 YYNGEE. This CDR3 spans 15 amino acids. Written as DNA, the CDR3 is TGTGCCAGCAGCGTAGGTGGGGGGAGTGGCTACGAGCAGTACTTC. Protein: CASSVGGGSGYEQYF.

As to this clone: The junction differs from germline at one of its ends, possibly a read error. V is TRBV28 and J is TRBJ2-7; D unresolved. CDR3 length: 13 residues. Germline lookup yields CDR1 MDHEN and CDR2 SYDVKM. CDR3 protein: CASSNGHIQQRIF. CDR3 DNA sequence: TGTGCCAGCTCTAACGGCCACATCCAACAACGGATCTTC.

The rearrangement joins TRBV14 to TRBJ1-4; D is perhaps TRBD1 (6 bases). CDR3 size: 15 residues. The ends were cut back, 4 bases at V and 6 bases at J, with 15 bases in the middle. Germline lookup yields CDR1 SGHDN and CDR2 FVKESK. In DNA form, the CDR3 reads TGTGCCAGCAGCCGTTTACAGGGTTTAGATGAAAAACTGTTTTTT. Translated: CASSRLQGLDEKLFF. Using reference TRBV14 and TRBJ1-4 for the parts outside the CDR3, the full variable domain is EAGVTQFPSHSVIEKGQTVTLRCDPISGHDNLYWYRRVMGKEIKFLLHFVKESKQDESGMPNNRFLAERTGGTYSTLKVQPAELEDSGVYFCASSRLQGLDEKLFFGSGTQLSVL.

This clone was counted a few times. The chain recombines TRBV28 with TRBJ2-7; D is undetermined. The germline V gene has CDR1 MDHEN and CDR2 SYDVKM. This CDR3 is built from 15 residues. Trimming removed 7 bases from V and 2 bases from J, with 18 bases in between. This CDR3 is CASKFHGMGTYEQYF. CDR3 DNA: TGTGCCAGCAAGTTTCACGGTATGGGCACCTACGAGCAGTACTTC.

V gene TRBV28 combines with J gene TRBJ2-7; D is undetermined. Looked up from germline, CDR1 is MDHEN and CDR2 is SYDVKM. There are 12 residues in the CDR3. V was clipped by 1 base and J by 3 bases, with 4 bases between them. This CDR3 is CASSLLVYEQYF. CDR3 coding DNA: TGTGCCAGCAGTTTATTGGTCTACGAGCAGTACTTC.

The V gene is TRBV28, the J gene TRBJ2-3, with a weak D call TRBD1 (6 bases). The CDR3 has 15 residues. With 7 bases removed from V and 4 bases from J, the gap between germline ends came to 18 bases. Germline V CDR1 and CDR2: MDHEN, SYDVKM. DNA for the CDR3: TGTGCCAGCAACGCGGACAGTGGGCGGGCAGATACGCAGTATTTT. Residues: CASNADSGRADTQYF.